Given below is one T cell receptor (beta chain) in context. Per the germline V gene, CDR1 is MNHNS and CDR2 is SASEGT. The V and J ends lost 3 bases and 9 bases respectively, with 8 bases between them. This CDR3 is 12 amino acids long. This record belongs to a study of blood T cell repertoires in COVID-19. Across the whole study: In each case, the material was cDNA or gDNA derived from T cells, B-cell-depleted T cells, or PBMCs.

Only in-frame clones appear in the TCRdb table, and some are missing; sequencing was by immunoSEQ multiplex PCR. The sample has more than 200,000 clones; 65% to 90% are singletons. Sequenced material: peripheral blood. The origin of this receptor is a man in his fifties with COVID-19, enrolled during active disease. J is TRBJ2-2 and V is TRBV6-1; D ambiguous. DNA of the CDR3: TGTGCCAGCAGTGATCCGTCTTGGGAGCTGTTTTTT. Amino acid sequence: CASSDPSWELFF.